This TCR beta chain appears in the sequencing data of a study of early T cells in non-severe SARS-CoV-2 infection. Overall study context: Unsorted whole-blood RNA was sequenced in bulk, leaving chains unpaired. Study findings and constraints: The VDJdb matching leaned toward anti-spike CD8 responses and overlooked private and CD4 specificities.

The CDR3 runs 14 residues. Germline CDR1 is GTSNPN and CDR2 is SVGIG (reference sequence). The V and J ends lost 2 bases and 4 bases, in that order; junction bases with no gene match: 6. Unique molecular identifier tags were affixed to discrete cDNA molecules. TCRdb redid the calling of the 5' RACE reads with MiXCR, one entry per CDR3 protein. The sample includes some 42,000 distinct CDR3 sequences, 5% to 6.5% seen only once; the top ten take around 8%. The table lists this clonotype with a few counts. Its specificity is not known. The clonotype was recovered from an adult who was a healthcare worker with PCR-confirmed SARS-CoV-2 infection or an uninfected control (not recorded which). Sample: whole blood, taken at baseline. V is TRBV30 and J is TRBJ2-3; the match to TRBD1 covers 7 bases. The CDR3 DNA reads as TGTGCCTGGAGTCTCCAAGGGGGCTCAGATACGCAGTATTTT. This codes for CAWSLQGGSDTQYF.